One and the same sample provided the 4 T cell receptor beta chains below, sequenced in a study of cytotoxic CD8 clonotypes in ibrutinib-treated CLL. Some clones are missing from TCRdb's copy, which holds only in-frame ones; the method was immunoSEQ multiplex PCR. Here the sample spans about 250,000 clones, less than 75% being singletons. The source was PBMCs, collected after 24 months of ibrutinib treatment. Every receptor here comes from a human donor with chronic lymphocytic leukemia.

The rearrangement uses TRBV25-1 and TRBJ2-1; 7 bases map to TRBD1. Trimming took 5 bases from V and 5 from J; bases not matched to a gene: 18. The CDR3 loop spans 18 amino acids. Per germline, CDR1 MGHDK and CDR2 SYGVNS. The DNA for the CDR3 is TGTGCCAGCAGTTCCATGCCGGAAGGGGGCGCATCGGACAATGAGCAGTTCTTC. Translated: CASSSMPEGGASDNEQFF.

This clone has only a few counts. The chain is built from TRBV6-5 and TRBJ1-2, with D unresolved. The V end lost 6 bases, the J end lost 11 bases, and 16 bases lay between the germline ends. The CDR3 runs 12 residues. Germline CDR1 MNHEY, CDR2 SVGAGI. The DNA of the CDR3 is TGTGCCAGCAGCTCCCAGATCCCCGTGTACACCTTC. Its translation is CASSSQIPVYTF.

This rearrangement joins TRBV2 to TRBJ2-3; D not resolved. CDR3 length: 12 amino acids. CDR1 is SNHLY, CDR2 FYNNEI, per germline. V was cut by 6 bases and J by 4 bases, with 8 bases left in between. CDR3 DNA: TGTGCCAGCAGGGCAAGGGCAGATACGCAGTATTTT. Its translation: CASRARADTQYF.

V gene TRBV28 combines with J gene TRBJ1-4; 7 bases agree with TRBD1. V gave up 7 bases and J gave up 0 bases; unmatched junction bases: 8. The CDR3 is made up of 16 amino acids. Germline CDR1 MDHEN, CDR2 SYDVKM. CDR3 sequence reads: CASTSTGKATNEKLFF. In nucleotides, the CDR3 is TGTGCCAGCACCTCGACAGGGAAGGCAACTAATGAAAAACTGTTTTTT.